This T cell receptor beta chain was found in a study of cytomegalovirus exposure and HLA in healthy donors. The study ran its PCR with 60 Vbeta and 13 Jbeta primers. This table comes from immunoSEQ multiplex PCR, and its TCRdb copy is limited to in-frame clones, with some not included. Of around 120,000 clones listed, approximately 81% are singletons. This CDR3 contains 17 residues. From germline, CDR1 is ENHRY and CDR2 SYGVKD. Trimming removed 0 bases at V and 5 bases at J, with 19 bases between. This receptor was obtained from a man under 40 in good health and CMV-seropositive. Sequencing input: PBMCs. The chain couples TRBV10-3 to TRBJ2-5, with a possible D match to TRBD2 (6 bases). In DNA form, the CDR3 reads TGTGCCATCAGTGAGTCGAGAGTCCTGCGCGGGGAGGAGACCCAGTACTTC. It specifies CAISESRVLRGEETQYF.